This TCR beta chain was documented in a study of T cells expressing NK-cell markers. Study overall: The study sequenced eight donors, seven HCMV-seropositive and one seronegative.

To note about this clonotype: What it binds is unknown.

The V gene's germline CDR1 is SEHNR and CDR2 FQNEAQ (reference sequence). This CDR3 region has 14 residues. Study-wide results and caveats: Six of the donors carried dominant NKG2C+ clonotypes that took up 1.0-7.0% of their CD8+ T cells.

TCRdb reprocessed the 5' RACE reads and keeps a single row for each CDR3 protein, giving no DNA. Across under 500,000 distinct CDR3 sequences, the top ten clones capture under 7.5% of the sample. The sample taken for sequencing was blood T cells: a sorted CD56 or NKG2C T cell subset, CD4+ or CD8+ T cells, or bulk PBMC T cells (not recorded which). The sequence derives from a woman aged 18-70 years in good health. The rearrangement joins TRBV7-9 to TRBJ1-1; lacking DNA, the TRBD1 call made by TCRdb goes unchecked. This chain's CDR3 is CASRAGGFNSEAFF.